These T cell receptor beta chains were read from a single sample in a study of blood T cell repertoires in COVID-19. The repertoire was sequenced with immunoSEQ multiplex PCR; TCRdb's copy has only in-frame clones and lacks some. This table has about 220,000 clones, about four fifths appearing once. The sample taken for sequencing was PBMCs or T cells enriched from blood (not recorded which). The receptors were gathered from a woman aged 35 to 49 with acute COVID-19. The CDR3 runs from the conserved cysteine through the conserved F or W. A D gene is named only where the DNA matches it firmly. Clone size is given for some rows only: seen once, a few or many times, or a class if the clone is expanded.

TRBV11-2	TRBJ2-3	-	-	CASSLGGPSGDTQYF	TGTGCCAGCAGCTTAGGTGGGCCGAGTGGCGATACGCAGTATTTT
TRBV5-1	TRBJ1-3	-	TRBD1	CASSSPQGDVSGNTIYF	TGCGCCAGCAGCTCCCCGCAGGGGGACGTCTCTGGAAACACCATATATTTT
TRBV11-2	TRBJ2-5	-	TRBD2	CASSVSGGRETQYF	TGTGCCAGCAGCGTTAGCGGGGGTCGGGAGACCCAGTACTTC
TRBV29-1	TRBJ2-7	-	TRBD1	CSVEGQGYEQYF	TGCAGCGTTGAAGGACAGGGCTACGAGCAGTACTTC
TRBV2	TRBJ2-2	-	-	CASRPMTSPGELFF	TGTGCCAGCAGGCCCATGACTAGTCCCGGGGAGCTGTTTTTT
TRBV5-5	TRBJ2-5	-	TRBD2	CASSWAREQRGEETQYF	TGTGCCAGCAGCTGGGCCCGGGAACAGCGGGGGGAAGAGACCCAGTACTTC
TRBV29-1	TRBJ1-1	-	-	CSVLGAGNTEAFF	TGCAGCGTCTTGGGGGCCGGGAACACTGAAGCTTTCTTT
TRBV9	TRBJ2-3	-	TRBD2	CASSVGLAGTDTQYF	TGTGCCAGCAGCGTAGGACTAGCGGGCACAGATACGCAGTATTTT
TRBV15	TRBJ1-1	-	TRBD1	CATSGPLTGDTEAFF	TGTGCCACCAGCGGCCCTCTTACAGGGGACACTGAAGCTTTCTTT
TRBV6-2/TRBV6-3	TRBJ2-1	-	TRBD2	CASSPMGLAFDEQFF	TGTGCCAGCAGCCCAATGGGACTAGCGTTCGATGAGCAGTTCTTC
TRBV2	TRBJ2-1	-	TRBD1	CATDRVGNNEQFF	TGTGCCACCGACAGGGTGGGGAACAATGAGCAGTTCTTC
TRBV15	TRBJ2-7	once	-	CATAQGRPDEQYF	TGTGCCACAGCTCAGGGCCGTCCGGACGAGCAGTACTTC
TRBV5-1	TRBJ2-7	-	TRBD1	CASRRDSSYEQYF	TGCGCCAGCCGCCGGGACAGCTCCTACGAGCAGTACTTC
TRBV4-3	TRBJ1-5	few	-	CASSQDAQGRGNQPQHF	TGCGCCAGCAGCCAAGATGCTCAGGGAAGGGGCAATCAGCCCCAGCATTTT
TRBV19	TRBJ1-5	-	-	CASSIGGSGQPQHF	TGTGCCAGTAGTATCGGTGGTTCTGGTCAGCCCCAGCATTTT